This T cell receptor (beta chain) was retrieved from a study of shared T cell receptors in the human thymus. The CDR3 contains 17 residues. V lost 3 bases to trimming and J lost 5 bases; unmatched junction nucleotides: 11. Per germline, CDR1 MDHEN and CDR2 SYDVKM. Libraries were prepared by immunoSEQ multiplex PCR; TCRdb keeps only in-frame clonotypes and omits some of them. The repertoire holds under 850,000 clones, around nine tenths seen once, with 0.0095% to 0.012% in the top ten. These data also formed part of another study, on human thymus T cells. This second study says: Serving as donors were healthy Finnish infants, each of whom was having open corrective surgery for congenital heart defects. Resections were taken during corrective heart surgery, and the thymus tissue came from these. Thymic and blood repertoires appeared to show biased V and J gene usage. Related research described thymic repertoires that were highly overlapping among unrelated individuals.

J is TRBJ2-3 and V is TRBV28; 10 bases are shared with TRBD1. The specimen sequenced was thymocytes. This TCR came from a boy younger than two with a congenital heart defect. CDR3 region: CASSFPTWDRGEDTQYF. CDR3 nucleotide sequence: TGTGCCAGCAGTTTCCCTACTTGGGACAGGGGAGAAGATACGCAGTATTTT.